The clone carrying this TCR beta chain occurred once. Its antigen is still unknown. These data originate in a study of a mutant IDH1 vaccine in newly diagnosed glioma. Study-level points and caveats: Variations in leading peripheral T cell clonotypes appeared to have no connection with pseudoprogression.

TCRdb keeps only in-frame clones here, not all; method: immunoSEQ multiplex PCR. Among 25,000 to 35,000 clones listed, approximately 87% were seen once. Time point meaning: week 23, last vaccination. It was 300 ug of mutant IDH1 20-mer peptide that made up each vaccine dose, given with topical imiquimod. This CDR3 has 15 residues. The germline V gene encodes CDR1 MRHNA and CDR2 SNTAGT. V was pared by 5 bases and J by 0 bases, with 13 bases between. The sample here was PBMCs, taken from a glioma patient whose treatment included an IDH1 peptide vaccine. The rearrangement links TRBV6-4 to TRBJ1-2; D might be TRBD1 (6 bases). The clonotype was recovered from a man aged 35 to 55 with glioma. The DNA of the CDR3 is TGTGCCAGCAGTAACCCCAGGGGCGCTAACTATGGCTACACCTTC. It yields the protein CASSNPRGANYGYTF.